The 29 T cell receptor beta chains given below trace back to one sample, sequenced in a study of circulating CD8 cells and anti-PD-1 response in melanoma. The QIAseq Immune Repertoire TCR panel built the libraries from around 15 ng of total RNA. From the reads, TCRdb called clonotypes with MiXCR, one entry per CDR3 protein. The data show under 850 distinct CDR3 sequences, about 7% seen once. Sorting of live CD3+CD8+TCRalphabeta+ cells by PD-1 and/or TIGIT gave four subsets. The sequencing here drew on CD8+ T cells from PBMCs, taken at baseline or after one month of anti-PD-1 therapy (not recorded which). These receptors were taken from a human donor with melanoma.

By share of the sample, this clonotype is medium-sized (0.01 to 0.1%). The chain recombines TRBV12-3 or TRBV12-4 with TRBJ2-5; 8 bases are shared with TRBD2. There are 14 residues in the CDR3. J gave up 4 bases and V 5 bases, and 6 bases lay outside the gene matches. As DNA, the CDR3 is TGTGCCAGCAGTCCCCCGGGGGGGCCAGAGACCCAGTACTTC. Protein: CASSPPGGPETQYF.

Judged by abundance, this clonotype is large. The V gene is TRBV19, the J gene TRBJ1-1; D unclear. The germline CDR1 and CDR2 sequences are LNHDA and SQIVND (reference sequence). The CDR3 contains 13 residues. The V gene lost 2 bases and the J gene lost 2 bases, with 6 bases spanning the gap. The CDR3 region has the DNA TGTGCCAGTAGTATATCCCACAACACTGAAGCTTTCTTT. Its protein product is CASSISHNTEAFF.

With regard to this clonotype: A much larger clone differs from this one at a single base, so this may be a read error. CDR3 DNA: TGTGCCAGTAGTGAGCGACTAGCGGTGGGGCGAGAGACCCAGTACTTC. Translation gives CASSERLAVGRETQYF. V and J are TRBV19 and TRBJ2-5; TRBD2 aligns across 9 bases. After removal of 5 bases from V and 4 bases from J, the junction contained 11 bases not matched to a gene. Germline CDR1 reads LNHDA; CDR2 reads SQIVND (reference sequence). The CDR3 is 16 amino acids. The full variable domain, with the rest looked up from reference TRBV19 and TRBJ2-5, is DGGITQSPKYLFRKEGQNVTLSCEQNLNHDAMYWYRQDPGQGLRLIYYSQIVNDFQKGDIAEGYSVSREKKESFPLTVTSAQKNPTAFYLCASSERLAVGRETQYFGPGTRLLVL.

By share of the sample, this clonotype is large. V is TRBV7-2 and J is TRBJ2-5; D unclear. The germline V gene encodes CDR1 SGHTA and CDR2 FQGNSA. The ends were cut back, 1 base at V and 4 bases at J, with 7 bases in the middle. CDR3 size: 13 residues. The CDR3 nucleotides read TGTGCCAGCAGCTTAGATCTAGGAGAGACCCAGTACTTC. Its protein is CASSLDLGETQYF.

By frequency in the sample, this clonotype is large (0.1 to 1%). The chain has TRBV28 and TRBJ2-7, with D hard to call. V was trimmed by 7 bases and J by 5 bases, leaving 27 bases between them. Germline lookup yields CDR1 MDHEN and CDR2 SYDVKM. The CDR3 totals 17 residues. The CDR3 nucleotides are TGTGCCAGCACTCTTGTCGCGGATCCGCTCCCGGTCCACGAGCAGTACTTC. Its translation: CASTLVADPLPVHEQYF.

This clonotype is classed as large (0.1 to 1%). The chain has TRBV7-2 and TRBJ2-5; 11 bases map to TRBD2. Trimming at V came to 5 bases and at J to 4 bases, leaving 6 bases not matched to a gene. Looked up from germline, CDR1 is SGHTA and CDR2 is FQGNSA. This CDR3 spans 15 amino acids. CDR3 in amino acids: CASSNLAGGSETQYF. The CDR3 DNA follows: TGTGCCAGCAGCAACCTAGCGGGGGGTTCAGAGACCCAGTACTTC.

This clonotype occurred a few times. Being one base from a much bigger clone, this may be a read error. The V and J genes are TRBV28 and TRBJ2-1, with 8 bases identical to TRBD1. CDR3 length: 14 amino acids. Germline CDR1 MDHEN, CDR2 SYDVKM. CDR3 DNA sequence: TGTGCCAGCAGTTCCCAGGGGGCGAATTATGAGCAGTCCTTC. Protein product: CASSSQGANYEQSF. Combining the CDR3 with reference TRBV28 and TRBJ2-1 gives the whole variable domain DVKVTQSSRYLVKRTGEKVFLECVQDMDHENMFWYRQDPGLGLRLIYFSYDVKMKEKGDIPEGYSVSREKKERFSLILESASTNQTSMYLCASSSQGANYEQSFGPGTRLTVL.

In its sample, this clonotype is large (0.1 to 1%). The chain has TRBV28 and TRBJ2-1; D remains ambiguous. The germline V and J ends were trimmed by 6 bases and 2 bases, with 11 bases remaining between them. Germline V gene sequence: CDR1 MDHEN, CDR2 SYDVKM. The CDR3 contains 14 residues. In nucleotides, the CDR3 is TGTGCCAGCAGCCTCGGAGAGGCCTACAATGAGCAGTTCTTC. It specifies CASSLGEAYNEQFF.

By frequency in the sample, this clonotype is large. The V gene is TRBV20-1, the J gene TRBJ1-5, with D possibly being TRBD1 (6 bases). This CDR3 is 14 amino acids long. Germline-derived CDR1 and CDR2 are DFQATT and SNEGSKA (reference sequence). V lost 0 bases to trimming and J lost 1 base, with 7 bases between them. The chain's CDR3 is CSAREQGSNQPQHF. CDR3 DNA: TGCAGTGCTAGAGAGCAGGGGAGCAATCAGCCCCAGCATTTT.

Relative to its sample, this clonotype is medium-sized. The chain is built from TRBV20-1 and TRBJ2-7, with 8 positions matching TRBD1. V shed 1 base, J shed 0 bases, and the junction held 8 bases outside the gene matches. This CDR3 is 16 amino acids long. In germline, CDR1 is DFQATT, CDR2 SNEGSKA (reference sequence). The CDR3 DNA reads TGCAGTGCTAGAGCCCCCGCAGGGGGCTTCTCCTACGAGCAGTACTTC. Residues: CSARAPAGGFSYEQYF.

This clonotype appeared a few times. This chain links TRBV19 with TRBJ2-7; 8 bases align to TRBD1. In germline, CDR1 is LNHDA, CDR2 SQIVND (reference sequence). The CDR3 contains 17 residues. The J segment lost 0 bases and the V segment lost 1 base, leaving 8 bases of the junction unmatched. The CDR3 region has the DNA TGTGCCAGTAGTATAGCTTCCGGACAGGGTAGCTCCTACGAGCAGTACTTC. The encoded protein is CASSIASGQGSSYEQYF.

In this sample, this clonotype is large. V gene TRBV6-4 combines with J gene TRBJ2-3, with D possibly TRBD2 on 7 matching bases. CDR3 length: 15 amino acids. Germline V CDR1 and CDR2: MRHNA, SNTAGT. The V end lost 0 bases, the J end lost 5 bases, and 12 bases lay between the germline ends. CDR3: CASSDSGGPGDTQYF. The DNA of the CDR3 is TGTGCCAGCAGTGACTCCGGGGGGCCCGGAGATACGCAGTATTTT.

In this sample, this clonotype is large (0.1 to 1%). The CDR3 coding sequence is TGTGCCAGCAGCCCACAACCTGGGGGTTCCTACGAGCAGTACTTC. Protein product: CASSPQPGGSYEQYF. V gene TRBV7-6 combines with J gene TRBJ2-7; either TRBD1 or TRBD2 may supply D (5 bases each). The CDR3 has 15 amino acids. V was cut by 5 bases and J by 1 base, with 15 bases left in between. Per germline, CDR1 SGHVS and CDR2 FNYEAQ. The full variable domain, rest sourced from reference TRBV7-6 and TRBJ2-7, is GAGVSQSPRYKVTKRGQDVALRCDPISGHVSLYWYRQALGQGPEFLTYFNYEAQQDKSGLPNDRFSAERPEGSISTLTIQRTEQRDSAMYRCASSPQPGGSYEQYFGPGTRLTVT.

This clonotype is categorized as medium-sized. The CDR3 sequence: CASSLLAGTYNEQFF. DNA of the CDR3: TGTGCCAGCAGCTTATTAGCGGGGACATACAATGAGCAGTTCTTC. This chain links TRBV7-2 with TRBJ2-1, with 8 positions matching TRBD2. V shed 2 bases and J 4 bases; nucleotides not matched to a gene: 4. The germline CDR1 and CDR2 sequences are SGHTA and FQGNSA. CDR3 length equals 15 residues.

This clonotype is deemed large. The chain combines TRBV19 with TRBJ2-6; D gene ambiguous. The germline V and J ends were trimmed by 5 bases and 6 bases, with 8 bases remaining between them. CDR3 length: 13 residues. Per germline, CDR1 LNHDA and CDR2 SQIVND (reference sequence). For the CDR3, the DNA is TGTGCCAGTAGTCCCACGTCGGCCAACGTCCTGACTTTC. Residues: CASSPTSANVLTF.

Only a few counts were recorded for this clonotype. A much more abundant neighbour one base away suggests this may be a read error. This chain connects TRBV28 to TRBJ2-2; 10 bases match TRBD1. The length of the CDR3 is 15 residues. The V gene's germline CDR1 is MDHEN and CDR2 SYDVKM. V dropped 5 bases and J dropped 5; count of bases not matched to a gene: 5. The CDR3 region is CASSITGQGTGELFF. The CDR3 DNA reads TGTGCCAGCAGTATTACGGGACAGGGGACCGGGGAGCTGTTTTTT.

This clonotype ranks as medium-sized. V and J are TRBV6-5 and TRBJ2-2, with 7 positions matching TRBD2. The trim removed 5 bases at V and 3 bases at J, leaving 6 bases unmatched. This CDR3 comprises 15 residues. Germline CDR1 MNHEY, CDR2 SVGAGI. The CDR3 reads CASSDGGTHTGELFF. In DNA form, the CDR3 reads TGTGCCAGCAGTGACGGGGGGACCCACACCGGGGAGCTGTTTTTT.

This clonotype is medium-sized. V and J are TRBV29-1 and TRBJ2-1, with a tentative D call TRBD1 (5 bases). The V gene lost 1 base and the J gene lost 8 bases, with 15 bases spanning the gap. The CDR3 has 14 amino acids. CDR1 SQVTM and CDR2 ANQGSEA come from the germline V gene. The CDR3, as DNA: TGCAGCGTTGAAGGAACGGGCAGGGATTATGAGCAGTTCTTC. Residues: CSVEGTGRDYEQFF.

This clonotype is labeled large. V gene TRBV28 combines with J gene TRBJ1-3; D not certain. The V and J ends lost 6 bases and 1 base respectively, with 13 bases between them. Germline loops: CDR1 MDHEN, CDR2 SYDVKM. This CDR3 is 15 amino acids long. The CDR3 region is CASRGRVGSGNTIYF. The CDR3 nucleotides read TGTGCCAGCAGAGGTCGAGTCGGGTCTGGAAACACCATATATTTT.

This clonotype counts as large. The chain is built from TRBV4-2 and TRBJ1-5; D remains ambiguous. Germline V gene sequence: CDR1 LGHNA, CDR2 YNFKEQ. The CDR3 is 16 amino acids. V was clipped by 0 bases and J by 0 bases, with 9 bases between them. CDR3 DNA: TGTGCCAGCAGCCAAGAGAGCGACCATAGCAATCAGCCCCAGCATTTT. This sequence encodes CASSQESDHSNQPQHF.

Judged by abundance, this clonotype is medium-sized. The chain is built from TRBV28 and TRBJ1-4, with D possibly being TRBD1 (5 bases). The V gene lost 5 bases and the J gene lost 0 bases, with 13 bases spanning the gap. CDR1 is MDHEN and CDR2 is SYDVKM in the germline V gene. CDR3 length: 16 amino acids. The CDR3 spells CASSPPGRATNEKLFF. As DNA, the CDR3 is TGTGCCAGCAGTCCACCCGGCAGGGCAACTAATGAAAAACTGTTTTTT.

This clonotype is large in the sample. The rearrangement uses TRBV6-1 and TRBJ1-6; 7 bases map to TRBD1. From germline, CDR1 is MNHNS and CDR2 SASEGT. The V segment lost 3 bases and the J segment 7 bases; nucleotides outside the gene matches: 3. The CDR3 is 14 amino acids. CDR3 DNA: TGTGCCAGCAGTGATGGGACAGAGAATTCACCCCTCCACTTT. Protein product: CASSDGTENSPLHF.

By share of the sample, this clonotype is medium-sized. The rearrangement uses TRBV19 and TRBJ1-1; no clear D. This CDR3 has 14 residues. Looked up from germline, CDR1 is LNHDA and CDR2 is SQIVND (reference sequence). The V end was cut by 7 bases, the J end by 5 bases, with 17 bases between. CDR3 sequence (DNA): TGTGCCAGTACTCTACAGCTTACCCCAACTGAAGCTTTCTTT. Its protein product is CASTLQLTPTEAFF.

This clonotype is termed large. The chain employs TRBV20-1 and TRBJ1-1; possible D gene TRBD1, 5 bases. Trimming took off 5 bases at V and 1 base at J, with 14 bases between the two ends. Germline V gene sequence: CDR1 DFQATT, CDR2 SNEGSKA (reference sequence). There are 14 residues in the CDR3. CDR3 residues: CSAFVGDWNTEAFF. The CDR3 DNA is TGCAGTGCTTTTGTAGGGGATTGGAACACTGAAGCTTTCTTT.

This clonotype is labeled medium-sized. The junction does not match germline at one end; this may be a read error. The genes are TRBV25-1 and TRBJ2-1, with 7 positions matching TRBD2. The CDR3 spans 14 residues. The germline V gene has CDR1 MGHDK and CDR2 SYGVNS. CDR3 sequence (DNA): TGTGCCAGCAGCGTTGGGGGGGAAGCCGATGAGCGGTTCTTC. Residues: CASSVGGEADERFF.

Sample share makes this clonotype large. The CDR3 here is CAISRQRGANTGELFF. DNA of the CDR3: TGTGCCATCAGTCGACAGCGGGGAGCGAACACCGGGGAGCTGTTTTTT. J is TRBJ2-2 and V is TRBV10-3, with TRBD2 matching 7 bases. Germline lookup yields CDR1 ENHRY and CDR2 SYGVKD. The CDR3 is made up of 16 amino acids. V was clipped by 5 bases and J by 0 bases; unmatched bases: 6.

Sample share makes this clonotype large (0.1 to 1%). The CDR3 spells CASSQAGPGGYTEAFF. The CDR3 coding sequence is TGTGCCAGCAGCCAAGCAGGGCCAGGGGGGTACACTGAAGCTTTCTTT. This chain uses TRBV4-2 with TRBJ1-1; TRBD1 matches at 7 bases. CDR3 size: 16 residues. CDR1 is LGHNA, CDR2 YNFKEQ, per germline. With 1 base clipped from V and 3 bases from J, the junction kept 8 bases outside the gene matches.

By share of the sample, this clonotype is large (0.1 to 1%). This chain uses TRBV4-2 with TRBJ2-3; D may be TRBD2 (5 bases). Germline values: CDR1 LGHNA, CDR2 YNFKEQ. The CDR3 contains 15 residues. Trimming took off 3 bases at V and 4 bases at J, with 14 bases between the two ends. This CDR3 reads CASSQTVGEADTQYF. CDR3 in DNA: TGTGCCAGCAGCCAGACCGTGGGAGAGGCAGATACGCAGTATTTT.

By share, this clonotype counts as medium-sized. The gene calls are TRBV6-4 and TRBJ2-5; D is uncertain. V shed 8 bases and J shed 2 bases, with 12 bases lying between them. Germline V CDR1 and CDR2: MRHNA, SNTAGT. CDR3 size: 13 residues. The DNA for the CDR3 is TGTGCCAGCTCGGAGACGGCACAAGAGACCCAGTACTTC. This codes for CASSETAQETQYF.